Following are 13 T cell receptor beta chains from one sample sequenced in a study of shared T cell receptors in the human thymus. Assay: immunoSEQ multiplex PCR; the TCRdb copy retains only in-frame clones and omits some. Of almost 550,000 clones in the sample, approximately 78% are singletons; the top ten hold about 0.014%. Another study also made use of these data, one on human thymus T cells.

The sample taken for sequencing was thymocytes. These receptor sequences come from a boy in the first two years of life with a congenital heart defect.

The chain joins TRBV7-2 to TRBJ1-1, with D unresolved. Trimming cost V 0 bases and J 0 bases, with 11 bases left between them. Looked up from germline, CDR1 is SGHTA and CDR2 is FQGNSA. The CDR3 loop spans 16 amino acids. The CDR3 sequence: CASSLALSYLNTEAFF. The CDR3 DNA reads as TGTGCCAGCAGCTTAGCGCTCTCCTACCTGAACACTGAAGCTTTCTTT.

The V gene is TRBV14, the J gene TRBJ2-7; TRBD2 might be the D (6 bases). V was trimmed by 0 bases and J by 0 bases, leaving 18 bases between them. Germline CDR1 and CDR2: SGHDN and FVKESK. The CDR3 length is 18 residues. The CDR3, as DNA: TGTGCCAGCAGCCAAGATCCGACCGGGCGGGGAAGCTCCTACGAGCAGTACTTC. It encodes CASSQDPTGRGSSYEQYF.

The chain employs TRBV7-3 and TRBJ1-1; 7 bases fit TRBD1. The V gene end was trimmed by 3 bases and the J gene end by 6 bases; junction bases not matched to a gene: 13. The CDR3 covers 16 residues. Germline CDR1 SGHTA, CDR2 FQGTGA. The CDR3 here is CASSFRWRGHNAEAFF. The CDR3 DNA is TGTGCCAGCAGCTTTCGGTGGAGGGGGCATAACGCTGAAGCTTTCTTT.

The DNA of the CDR3 is TGCAGCCATAACGGGACAGCGATTTCCTACGAGCAGTACTTC. Protein product: CSHNGTAISYEQYF. V usage is TRBV29-1 and J usage is TRBJ2-7; TRBD1 matches at 7 bases. After removal of 8 bases from V and 1 base from J, the junction contained 11 bases not matched to a gene. The CDR3 runs 14 residues. The germline CDR1 and CDR2 sequences are SQVTM and ANQGSEA.

CDR3 sequence (DNA): TGTGCCAGCAGCTTGGGGGGTCGACAGCCCCAGCATTTT. Translated, it gives CASSLGGRQPQHF. The V call is TRBV11-3, the J call TRBJ1-5; tentatively, D is TRBD1 (5 bases). The V gene's germline CDR1 is SGHNT and CDR2 YENEEA. The length of the CDR3 is 13 residues. V was shortened by 3 bases and J by 7 bases, with 10 bases between the two germline ends. Supplemented by reference TRBV11-3 and TRBJ1-5, the full variable domain reads EAGVVQSPRYKIIEKKQPVAFWCNPISGHNTLYWYLQNLGQGPELLIRYENEEAVDDSQLPKDRFSAERLKGVDSTLKIQPAELGDSAVYLCASSLGGRQPQHFGDGTRLSIL.

This chain links TRBV4-3 with TRBJ2-7; TRBD2 is a possible D gene (5 bases). CDR1 is LGHNA and CDR2 is YSLEER in the germline V gene. V lost 6 bases to trimming and J lost 2 bases, with 11 bases between them. The CDR3 runs to 13 residues. The CDR3 reads CASSPEGAYEQYF. DNA of the CDR3: TGCGCCAGCAGTCCCGAGGGTGCCTACGAGCAGTACTTC.

CDR3 nucleotides: TGTGCCAGTGGCCGTCCGGAGACCCAGTACTTC. Residues: CASGRPETQYF. The chain links TRBV25-1 to TRBJ2-5; D call uncertain. The CDR3 length is 11 residues. V was shortened by 9 bases and J by 5 bases, with 10 bases between the two germline ends. Germline loops: CDR1 MGHDK, CDR2 SYGVNS.

The V and J genes are TRBV12-5 and TRBJ2-5; possible D gene TRBD2, 6 bases. The CDR3 totals 15 residues. Trimming shortened V by 6 bases and J by 5 bases, and 19 bases separated the two germline ends. In germline, CDR1 is LGHNT, CDR2 FRNRAP. DNA for the CDR3: TGTGCTAGTGGGTCTCCGGGGGAGGATGCGGAGACCCAGTACTTC. Translated, it gives CASGSPGEDAETQYF.

This sequence joins TRBV5-8 and TRBJ1-2; 9 bases align to TRBD1. The CDR3 has 16 amino acids. Trimming at V came to 5 bases and at J to 3 bases, leaving 11 bases not matched to a gene. Germline-derived CDR1 and CDR2 are SGHTS and YDEGEE. CDR3 in DNA: TGTGCCAGCAGTTGCGGGACAGGGCTTTTTTACTATGGCTACACCTTC. It encodes CASSCGTGLFYYGYTF.

Points on this clone: Other DNA sequences within the sample encode an identical CDR3. V gene TRBV27 combines with J gene TRBJ2-7, with a possible D match to TRBD2 (6 bases). The CDR3 runs to 15 residues. V lost 5 bases and J lost 6, with 20 bases in between. Per germline, CDR1 MNHEY and CDR2 SMNVEV (reference sequence). The CDR3 is CASSPQRTGGREQYF. The CDR3 DNA follows: TGTGCCAGCAGTCCCCAGCGGACCGGGGGTCGCGAGCAGTACTTC.

The chain links TRBV20-1 to TRBJ2-7; D not certain. The CDR3 covers 11 residues. V gave up 6 bases and J gave up 3 bases, with 9 bases separating them. Germline CDR1 and CDR2: DFQATT and SNEGSKA (reference sequence). The DNA of the CDR3 is TGCAGTGCCCCTATTGGCTACGAGCAGTACTTC. Its protein is CSAPIGYEQYF.

The chain uses TRBV30 and TRBJ2-5; possibly TRBD2 for D (6 bases). The CDR3 loop spans 13 amino acids. In germline, CDR1 is GTSNPN, CDR2 SVGIG (reference sequence). V lost 4 bases and J lost 3, with 12 bases in between. CDR3 in amino acids: CAWTRLEKETQYF. CDR3 DNA sequence: TGTGCCTGGACTCGACTAGAAAAAGAGACCCAGTACTTC.

The J gene is TRBJ1-1, the V gene TRBV6-5, with D hard to call. V was cut by 0 bases and J by 1 base, with 12 bases left in between. The CDR3 has 16 residues. Germline V CDR1 and CDR2: MNHEY, SVGAGI. CDR3 in DNA: TGTGCCAGCAGTTACTCGGGCTCGGCCCGGAACACTGAAGCTTTCTTT. Encoded protein: CASSYSGSARNTEAFF.